A single sample is the source of the 14 T cell receptor beta chains below, sequenced in a study of identical twins' blood T cells. MiXCR, applied by TCRdb to the 5' RACE reads, yields one record per CDR3 protein. The data hold 300,000 to 400,000 distinct CDR3 sequences, with approximately 30% observed a single time. Sequenced material: PBMCs. The receptors derive from a woman aged 18 to 55 in good health.

This clonotype has just a few counts. This chain uses TRBV7-2 with TRBJ1-2; D gene uncertain. Trimming pared 1 base from V and 8 bases from J, leaving 14 bases between. This CDR3 contains 14 residues. Looked up from germline, CDR1 is SGHTA and CDR2 is FQGNSA. The CDR3 DNA reads as TGTGCCAGCAGCTTAGTGGTGCGAGGTGGGGGCTACACCTTC. This codes for CASSLVVRGGGYTF.

This clonotype has only a few counts. The genes are TRBV25-1 and TRBJ1-1; weak D call: TRBD1 (6 bases). This CDR3 comprises 13 residues. Germline V gene data show CDR1 as MGHDK and CDR2 as SYGVNS. V was trimmed by 7 bases and J by 1 base, leaving 10 bases between them. The DNA for the CDR3 is TGTGCCAGCACAAGACAGGAGAACACTGAAGCTTTCTTT. This encodes CASTRQENTEAFF. The full variable domain, with the rest looked up from reference TRBV25-1 and TRBJ1-1, is EADIYQTPRYLVIGTGKKITLECSQTMGHDKMYWYQQDPGMELHLIHYSYGVNSTEKGDLSSESTVSRIRTEHFPLTLESARPSHTSQYLCASTRQENTEAFFGQGTRLTVV.

This rearrangement joins TRBV11-2 to TRBJ2-7; perhaps D is TRBD1 or TRBD2 (5 bases each). CDR1 is SGHAT and CDR2 is FQNNGV in the germline V gene. This CDR3 has 14 residues. The V and J ends lost 1 base and 3 bases respectively, with 10 bases between them. Here the CDR3 reads CASSLAGAYYEQYF. The CDR3 nucleotides read TGTGCCAGCAGCTTAGCCGGGGCCTACTACGAGCAGTACTTC.

This clonotype was observed a few times. This chain links TRBV4-3 with TRBJ2-7, with D unclear. The V end was cut by 0 bases, the J end by 1 base, with 7 bases between. The CDR3 sequence is 14 residues long. Germline V gene sequence: CDR1 LGHNA, CDR2 YSLEER. CDR3 loop: CASSQELVSYEQYF. The CDR3 DNA reads as TGCGCCAGCAGCCAAGAGTTAGTTTCCTACGAGCAGTACTTC.

This clonotype was found a few times. V usage is TRBV5-1 and J usage is TRBJ2-2; D is ambiguous. Trimming took off 0 bases at V and 5 bases at J, with 23 bases between the two ends. This CDR3 contains 19 residues. Germline CDR1 and CDR2: SGHRS and YFSETQ. DNA for the CDR3: TGCGCCAGCAGCTTGGTCTACGGGCGGAATATCTTTGGGACCGGGGAGCTGTTTTTT. Amino acid sequence: CASSLVYGRNIFGTGELFF.

The chain has TRBV6-6 and TRBJ1-2; D remains ambiguous. CDR1 is MNHNY and CDR2 is SVGAGI in the germline V gene (reference sequence). The CDR3 loop spans 14 amino acids. V was pared by 2 bases and J by 1 base, with 8 bases between. The CDR3 loop reads CASSYKGFNYGYTF. The DNA for the CDR3 is TGTGCCAGCAGTTACAAGGGATTTAACTATGGCTACACCTTC.

Only a few counts were recorded for this clonotype. The chain combines TRBV6-2 or TRBV6-3 with TRBJ2-7; a possible D gene is TRBD2 (5 bases). In germline, CDR1 is MNHEY, CDR2 SVGEGT. The CDR3 is 14 amino acids. The CDR3 coding sequence is TGTGCAACCGCGGCGGGTCGGATTATAAGCGAGCAGTACTTC. It translates to CATAAGRIISEQYF.

The chain combines TRBV29-1 with TRBJ2-7, with TRBD2 matching 8 bases. Germline V gene sequence: CDR1 SQVTM, CDR2 ANQGSEA. CDR3 size: 13 residues. J gave up 1 base and V 7 bases, and 6 bases lay outside the gene matches. CDR3 protein: CSAELAASYEQYF. CDR3 nucleotides: TGCAGCGCCGAACTAGCGGCGTCCTACGAGCAGTACTTC.

The chain has TRBV20-1 and TRBJ2-1; 7 nucleotides agree with TRBD2. Per the germline V gene, CDR1 is DFQATT and CDR2 is SNEGSKA (reference sequence). The CDR3 contains 12 residues. The J segment lost 5 bases and the V segment lost 7 bases, leaving 5 bases of the junction unmatched. The CDR3 region is CSGEAGDNEQFF. The CDR3 nucleotides read TGCAGTGGGGAGGCGGGAGACAATGAGCAGTTCTTC.

This chain uses TRBV6-5 with TRBJ1-2; a weak D match, TRBD1 (6 bases). Deletions cut 6 bases from V and 8 bases from J, with 16 bases between. Per germline, CDR1 MNHEY and CDR2 SVGAGI. The CDR3 spans 13 residues. The CDR3 here is CASSPNRVRGYTF. The CDR3 coding sequence is TGTGCCAGCAGCCCTAACAGGGTTCGAGGCTACACCTTC.

The chain combines TRBV5-1 with TRBJ1-5; D is unresolved. Trimming took 4 bases from V and 5 from J, leaving 10 bases between them. The germline V gene has CDR1 SGHRS and CDR2 YFSETQ. The CDR3 has 13 amino acids. The CDR3 here is CASSVQPDQPQHF. In DNA, the CDR3 is TGCGCCAGCAGCGTACAGCCCGATCAGCCCCAGCATTTT.

The chain links TRBV10-3 to TRBJ2-1, with D possibly being TRBD2 (6 bases). The V and J ends lost 5 bases and 7 bases respectively, with 12 bases between them. Germline lookup yields CDR1 ENHRY and CDR2 SYGVKD. CDR3 length: 13 residues. DNA for the CDR3: TGTGCCATCAGTCTGACTGGAGGGAATGAGCAGTTCTTC. Translated, it gives CAISLTGGNEQFF.

This clonotype has a handful of counts. The chain couples TRBV29-1 to TRBJ2-2; D uncertain. CDR3 size: 12 residues. V lost 8 bases to trimming and J lost 8 bases, with 15 bases between them. CDR1 and CDR2 from the germline V gene are SQVTM and ANQGSEA. Here the CDR3 DNA reads TGCAGCTTACGGAATCTACTAGGGGAGCTGTTTTTT. It is translated as CSLRNLLGELFF.

The rearrangement uses TRBV20-1 and TRBJ1-1; no definite D call. V was shortened by 3 bases and J by 1 base, with 6 bases between the two germline ends. Germline CDR1 DFQATT, CDR2 SNEGSKA (reference sequence). This CDR3 has 12 residues. This CDR3 reads CSARQSNTEAFF. The CDR3 bases are TGCAGTGCTAGGCAGTCGAACACTGAAGCTTTCTTT.